Listed below are T cell receptor beta chains from one sample, sequenced in a study of blood T cells in healthy people across ages. Each CDR3 protein gets one entry after TCRdb re-called the 5' RACE reads with MiXCR. The sample includes 1.5 million to 2 million distinct CDR3 sequences, around 42% of them seen just once. The specimen sequenced was blood. Every receptor here comes from a human donor in good health. Both conserved end residues are part of each CDR3. D genes are given only for firm matches. Some rows have no size entry. The others give once, few or many, or a class for an expanded clone.

clone size: many
V gene: TRBV4-3
J gene: TRBJ2-1
D gene: TRBD2
CDR3 DNA: TGCGCCAGCAGCCGCCTACTAGCGGGGGTTTATGGGACCTACAATGAGCAGTTCTTC
CDR3 protein: CASSRLLAGVYGTYNEQFF

clone size: .
V gene: TRBV20-1
J gene: TRBJ2-1
D gene: TRBD2
CDR3 DNA: TGCAGTGCTAGACTAGCGGGGGCCTCCTACGAGCAGTTCTTC
CDR3 protein: CSARLAGASYEQFF

clone size: .
V gene: TRBV7-9
J gene: TRBJ2-4
D gene: .
CDR3 DNA: TGTGCCAGCAGCTTCTCGTCGCAGTACAATGAGCAGTACTTC
CDR3 protein: CASSFSSQYNEQYF

clone size: many
V gene: TRBV10-3
J gene: TRBJ1-2
D gene: TRBD1
CDR3 DNA: TGTGCCATCAGTGAGGCGTCAGACAGTCCAGGGGGTGGCTACACCTTC
CDR3 protein: CAISEASDSPGGGYTF

clone size: .
V gene: TRBV6-1
J gene: TRBJ1-5
D gene: .
CDR3 DNA: TGTGCCAGCAGAGTAGGACGAGGTAATAGCAATCAGCCCCAGCATTTT
CDR3 protein: CASRVGRGNSNQPQHF

clone size: .
V gene: TRBV20-1
J gene: TRBJ2-5
D gene: .
CDR3 DNA: TGCAGTGCTCCCGATCAAACCCAGTACTTC
CDR3 protein: CSAPDQTQYF

clone size: .
V gene: TRBV20-1
J gene: TRBJ2-1
D gene: .
CDR3 DNA: TGCAGTGCTAGAGTCCCTAACAATGAGCAGTGCTTC
CDR3 protein: CSARVPNNEQCF

clone size: .
V gene: TRBV5-1
J gene: TRBJ2-7
D gene: .
CDR3 DNA: TGCGCCAGCAGCTTGGCTGGGGGGATGGGGAACTACGAGCAGTACTTC
CDR3 protein: CASSLAGGMGNYEQYF

clone size: many
V gene: TRBV29-1
J gene: TRBJ2-5
D gene: .
CDR3 DNA: TGCAGCGTGGACAAACTGGTGCAAGAGACCCAGTACTTC
CDR3 protein: CSVDKLVQETQYF

clone size: .
V gene: TRBV5-1
J gene: TRBJ2-7
D gene: TRBD2
CDR3 DNA: TGCGCCAGCAGCCCGGGGGGTGCCGTCTCCTACGAGCAGTACTTC
CDR3 protein: CASSPGGAVSYEQYF

clone size: .
V gene: TRBV20-1
J gene: TRBJ1-2
D gene: .
CDR3 DNA: TGCAGTGCTAGAGACCTTCGAAGGAGGGACAAGGGCTACACCTTC
CDR3 protein: CSARDLRRRDKGYTF

clone size: .
V gene: TRBV7-2
J gene: TRBJ2-2
D gene: .
CDR3 DNA: TGTGCCAGCAGCCCACAGGGGCGGGAAACCGGGGAGCTGTTTTTT
CDR3 protein: CASSPQGRETGELFF

clone size: .
V gene: TRBV5-5
J gene: TRBJ2-6
D gene: .
CDR3 DNA: TGTGCCAGCAACTTTCCTCTCCGCTCTGGGGCCAACGTCCTGACTTTC
CDR3 protein: CASNFPLRSGANVLTF

clone size: .
V gene: TRBV27
J gene: TRBJ1-5
D gene: .
CDR3 DNA: TGTGCCAGCAGTTTTGGAAGGGGAAGCAATCAGCCCCAGCATTTT
CDR3 protein: CASSFGRGSNQPQHF

clone size: .
V gene: TRBV5-1
J gene: TRBJ2-3
D gene: .
CDR3 DNA: TGCGCCAACAGCTTGGAACAGAATACGCAGTATTTT
CDR3 protein: CANSLEQNTQYF

clone size: few
V gene: TRBV3-1
J gene: TRBJ2-7
D gene: .
CDR3 DNA: TGTGCCAGCAGCCAAGAAAGAGGGGTGCGGTCCTACGAGCAGTACTTC
CDR3 protein: CASSQERGVRSYEQYF

clone size: few
V gene: TRBV6-2/TRBV6-3
J gene: TRBJ2-7
D gene: .
CDR3 DNA: TGTGCCAGCACCGCGGACGGTCTCTACGAGCAGTACTTC
CDR3 protein: CASTADGLYEQYF

clone size: .
V gene: TRBV6-1
J gene: TRBJ2-1
D gene: .
CDR3 DNA: TGTGCCAGCCAGAACAACGCCTACAATGAGCAGTTCTTC
CDR3 protein: CASQNNAYNEQFF